Listed below are T cell receptor beta chains from one sample, sequenced in a study of CXCR3-negative and CXCR3-positive naive CD8 T cells. TCRdb reprocessed the 5' RACE reads and stores each CDR3 protein as one record, lacking DNA. Its table lists roughly 40,000 distinct CDR3 sequences. Material for sequencing was naive CXCR3- CD8+ T cells from blood. Receptor source: a human donor in good health. Some clones in this sample may be carry-over from other donors' samples. Each CDR3 is given with its conserved first and last residue. Size values are once, few and many counts, or a class for expanded clones, and some rows have none.

>NA|TRBV12-2|TRBJ2-7
CASRLRGTANYEQYF
>NA|TRBV3-1|TRBJ2-4
CASSQPTAREQYF
>NA|TRBV3-1|TRBJ2-1
CASSQSGLAFYNEQFF
>NA|TRBV7-2|TRBJ2-7
CASSYWDREIPYEQYF
>NA|TRBV4-3|TRBJ1-1
CASSQVGQGLSTEAFF
>NA|TRBV20-1|TRBJ2-7
CSAASFTTGHYEQYF
>NA|TRBV10-3|TRBJ1-2
CAISESRQRRDGYTF
>NA|TRBV6-5|TRBJ2-1
CASSYTTPSRESNNEQFF
>NA|TRBV4-2|TRBJ2-1
CASSQDFHGGLEQFF
>NA|TRBV7-9|TRBJ1-4
CASSSGSTTNEKLFF
>NA|TRBV28|TRBJ2-3
CASSLFGGIQYTDTQYF
>NA|TRBV6-2/TRBV6-3|TRBJ1-2
CASSPTGGPHYGYTF
>NA|TRBV28|TRBJ2-3
CASSSTGRGPDTQYF
>NA|TRBV11-3|TRBJ2-3
CASSDLTDTQYF
>NA|TRBV5-1|TRBJ2-7
CASAQGAGGSYEQYF
>NA|TRBV20-1|TRBJ2-7
CSVQSSGGESYEQYF
>NA|TRBV21-1|TRBJ1-3
CASSNTPAKGEGNTIYF
>NA|TRBV12-3/TRBV12-4|TRBJ2-2
CATPKGAGTGELFF
>NA|TRBV5-1|TRBJ1-2
CASRPHDSHYGYTF
>NA|TRBV29-1|TRBJ2-7
CSVDFGNSYEQYF
>NA|TRBV4-3|TRBJ1-1
CASSQGREGGTEAFF
>NA|TRBV7-7|TRBJ2-3
CASSLRAGRTDTQYF
>NA|TRBV14|TRBJ1-3
CASSQKKASGNTIYF
>NA|TRBV15|TRBJ2-7
CATSRALASSYEQYF
>NA|TRBV19|TRBJ2-1
CASSIWLGNEQFF
>NA|TRBV20-1|TRBJ2-2
CSAKRWGEDTGELFF
>NA|TRBV6-5|TRBJ2-7
CASSYSQDYEQYF
>NA|TRBV2|TRBJ2-3
CASSYTGAYTDTQYF
>NA|TRBV12-3/TRBV12-4|TRBJ2-3
CASGTTDTQYF
>NA|TRBV12-3/TRBV12-4|TRBJ1-6
CASSFLLGEGNKSPLHF
>NA|TRBV13|TRBJ2-6
CASSFAGANVLTF
>NA|TRBV9|TRBJ2-1
CASSAEGDLPDEQFF
>NA|TRBV15|TRBJ1-2
CATSRDPRDSNYGYTF
>NA|TRBV1|TRBJ2-1
CSVPRGNEQFF
>NA|TRBV29-1|TRBJ2-1
CSVSSSGGAEIFYNEQFF
>NA|TRBV7-9|TRBJ1-1
CASRYNTEAFF
>NA|TRBV10-2|TRBJ2-7
CATATSGAYEQYF
>medium-sized|TRBV7-7|TRBJ2-5
CASSLINGQETQYF
>NA|TRBV7-9|TRBJ2-3
CASSPRQGRTDTQYF
>NA|TRBV29-1|TRBJ1-1
CSVEGEGAEAFF
>NA|TRBV20-1|TRBJ2-7
CSARDGTGVYEQYF